The sequence of this TCR beta chain was determined in a study of OX40 agonist ivuxolimab in advanced cancers. Background on the study: Ivuxolimab, an agonist antibody against OX40 (CD134), was given to patients. Three patients showed partial responses: one hepatocellular carcinoma and two cutaneous melanoma cases. General study findings and limits: Clonal expansion among partial responders at 0.1-3.0 mg/kg ranked near the lowest. The mean number of expanded clones was higher in CD8+ T cells than in CD4+.

The data were produced by immunoSEQ multiplex PCR, yet TCRdb's version contains in-frame clones alone and is incomplete. Seen here are some 99,000 clones, around 85% observed once, and the top ten hold approximately 0.5%. Concerning this clone itself: Its antigen is unidentified.

The germline V and J ends were trimmed by 2 bases and 4 bases, with 4 bases remaining between them. CDR1 and CDR2 (germline): KGHSH, LQKENI. The CDR3 is 12 amino acids. The sample in question was CD4+ or CD8+ T cells sorted from blood, obtained in a trial of the OX40 agonist ivuxolimab. The rearrangement links TRBV18 to TRBJ2-3; D gene uncertain. The receptor was isolated from an adult with an advanced solid tumor such as melanoma, head and neck, liver or kidney cancer. The CDR3 nucleotides read TGTGCCAGCTCACCAGGATCAGATACGCAGTATTTT. Residues: CASSPGSDTQYF. The full variable domain, with the rest looked up from reference TRBV18 and TRBJ2-3, is NAGVMQNPRHLVRRRGQEARLRCSPMKGHSHVYWYRQLPEEGLKFMVYLQKENIIDESGMPKERFSAEFPKEGPSILRIQQVVRGDSAAYFCASSPGSDTQYFGPGTRLTVL.